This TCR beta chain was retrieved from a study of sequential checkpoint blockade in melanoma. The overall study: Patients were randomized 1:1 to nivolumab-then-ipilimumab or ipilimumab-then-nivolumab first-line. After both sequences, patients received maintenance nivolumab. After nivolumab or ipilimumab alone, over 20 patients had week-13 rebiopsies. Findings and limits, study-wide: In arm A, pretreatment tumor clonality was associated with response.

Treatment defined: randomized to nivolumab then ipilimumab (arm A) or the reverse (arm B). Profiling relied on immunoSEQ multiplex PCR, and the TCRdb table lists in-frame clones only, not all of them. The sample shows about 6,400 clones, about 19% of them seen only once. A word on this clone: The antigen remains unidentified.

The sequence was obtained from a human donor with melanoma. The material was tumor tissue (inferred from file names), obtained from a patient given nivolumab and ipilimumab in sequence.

The CDR3 region has the DNA TGTGCCACTTCAGGGGAGGCAGGGAGGTCCTACGAGCAGTACTTC. This codes for CATSGEAGRSYEQYF. The chain couples TRBV12-2 to TRBJ2-7. TRBV12-2 is a recognized pseudogene. The CDR3 loop spans 15 amino acids.